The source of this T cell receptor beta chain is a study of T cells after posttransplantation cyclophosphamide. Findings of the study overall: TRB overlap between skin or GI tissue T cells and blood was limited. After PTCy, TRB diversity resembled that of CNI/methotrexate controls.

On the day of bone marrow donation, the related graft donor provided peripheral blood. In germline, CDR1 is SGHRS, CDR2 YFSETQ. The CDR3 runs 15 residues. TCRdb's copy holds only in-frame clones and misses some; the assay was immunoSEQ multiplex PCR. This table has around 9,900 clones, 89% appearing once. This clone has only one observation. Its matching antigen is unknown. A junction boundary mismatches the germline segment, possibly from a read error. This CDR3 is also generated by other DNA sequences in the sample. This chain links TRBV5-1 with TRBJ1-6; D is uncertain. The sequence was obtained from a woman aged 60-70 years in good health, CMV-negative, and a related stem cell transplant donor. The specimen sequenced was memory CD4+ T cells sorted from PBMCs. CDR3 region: CASSLDGRPNSPLHF. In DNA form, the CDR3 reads TGCGCCAGCAGCTTGGACGGGAGACCAAATTCCCCCCTCCACTTT. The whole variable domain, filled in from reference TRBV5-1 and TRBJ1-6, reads KAGVTQTPRYLIKTRGQQVTLSCSPISGHRSVSWYQQTPGQGLQFLFEYFSETQRNKGNFPGRFSGRQFSNSRSEMNVSTLELGDSALYLCASSLDGRPNSPLHFGNGTRLTVT.